This T cell receptor beta chain was identified in a study of cytomegalovirus exposure and HLA in healthy donors. In the PCR, 60 Vbeta and 13 Jbeta primers were used. Method: immunoSEQ multiplex PCR; TCRdb's copy keeps in-frame clones and lacks some. The table records 150,000 to 200,000 clones, about 80% of them present only once. Study-wide results and limits: Presence/absence results assume similar sequencing depth per donor, which may not hold.

There are 15 residues in the CDR3. The germline gives CDR1 MNHNS, CDR2 SASEGT. V lost 10 bases to trimming and J lost 3 bases, with 21 bases between them. Of note for this clone: Its antigen is not known.

The rearrangement links TRBV6-1 to TRBJ1-1, with D perhaps TRBD1 (5 bases). Sequencing was performed on PBMCs. This clonotype was obtained from a man aged 18 to 35 in good health and CMV-seropositive. CDR3 coding DNA: TGTGCCACACAGTGGGGGGACTCGGGAGACACTGAAGCTTTCTTT. This codes for CATQWGDSGDTEAFF.